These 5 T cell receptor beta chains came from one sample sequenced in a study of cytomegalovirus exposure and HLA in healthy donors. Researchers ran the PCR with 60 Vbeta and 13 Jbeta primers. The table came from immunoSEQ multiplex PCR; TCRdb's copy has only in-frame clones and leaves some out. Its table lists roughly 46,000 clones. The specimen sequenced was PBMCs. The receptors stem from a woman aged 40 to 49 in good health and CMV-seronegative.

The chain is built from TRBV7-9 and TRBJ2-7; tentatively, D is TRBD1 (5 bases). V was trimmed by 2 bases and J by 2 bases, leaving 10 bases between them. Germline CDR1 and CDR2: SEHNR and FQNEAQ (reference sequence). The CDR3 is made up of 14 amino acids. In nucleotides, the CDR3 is TGTGCCAGCAGCTTACAGGGTACGGCCTACGAGCAGTACTTC. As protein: CASSLQGTAYEQYF.

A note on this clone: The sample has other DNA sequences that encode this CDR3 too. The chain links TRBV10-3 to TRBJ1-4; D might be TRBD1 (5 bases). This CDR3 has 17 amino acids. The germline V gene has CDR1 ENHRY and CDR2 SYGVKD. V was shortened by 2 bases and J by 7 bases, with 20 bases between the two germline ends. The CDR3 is CAISELGEGRGSEKLFF. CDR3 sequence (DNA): TGTGCCATCAGTGAGCTTGGGGAAGGAAGGGGCAGTGAAAAACTGTTTTTT.

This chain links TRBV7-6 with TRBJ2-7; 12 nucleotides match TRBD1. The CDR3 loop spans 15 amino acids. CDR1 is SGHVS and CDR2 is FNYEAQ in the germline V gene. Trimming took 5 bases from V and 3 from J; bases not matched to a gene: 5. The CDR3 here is CASSAGQGADYEQYF. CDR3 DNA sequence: TGTGCCAGCAGCGCGGGACAGGGGGCTGACTACGAGCAGTACTTC.

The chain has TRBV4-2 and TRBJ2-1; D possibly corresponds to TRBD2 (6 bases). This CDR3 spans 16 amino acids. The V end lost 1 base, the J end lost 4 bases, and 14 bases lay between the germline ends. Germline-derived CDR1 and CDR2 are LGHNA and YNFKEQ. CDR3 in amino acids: CASSQVALAIYNEQFF. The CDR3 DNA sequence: TGTGCCAGCAGCCAAGTCGCTCTAGCGATTTACAATGAGCAGTTCTTC.

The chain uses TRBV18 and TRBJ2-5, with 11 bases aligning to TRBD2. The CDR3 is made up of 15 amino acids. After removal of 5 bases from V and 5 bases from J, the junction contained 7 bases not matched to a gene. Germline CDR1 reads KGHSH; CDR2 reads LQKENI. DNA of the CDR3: TGTGCCAGCTCAAAACTAGCGGGAGAAGGGGAGACCCAGTACTTC. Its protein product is CASSKLAGEGETQYF.